These 29 T cell receptor beta chains were sequenced from one sample in a study of PD-L1 blockade in urothelial cancer. Assay: immunoSEQ multiplex PCR; the TCRdb copy retains only in-frame clones and omits some. Of 45,000 to 55,000 clones in the sample, 70% to 85% were seen once. Time point meaning: peripheral blood 6 weeks after treatment start. The material was PBMCs, obtained around atezolizumab (anti-PD-L1) treatment. Receptors originate from a man over 45 with urothelial cancer.

The chain combines TRBV19 with TRBJ1-3; D remains ambiguous. CDR1 and CDR2 (germline): LNHDA, SQIVND (reference sequence). CDR3 length: 12 amino acids. Trimming pared 5 bases from V and 0 bases from J, leaving 2 bases between. In nucleotides, the CDR3 is TGTGCCAGTAGTTACTCTGGAAACACCATATATTTT. Its translation is CASSYSGNTIYF.

The V call is TRBV9, the J call TRBJ2-1; tentative D call: TRBD2 (5 bases). The CDR3 runs to 13 residues. The germline CDR1 and CDR2 sequences are SGDLS and YYNGEE. V was clipped by 0 bases and J by 5 bases, with 6 bases between them. In DNA, the CDR3 is TGTGCCAGCAGCGTAGACGGGGACAATGAGCAGTTCTTC. Translating gives CASSVDGDNEQFF.

This chain uses TRBV28 with TRBJ2-2; D gene ambiguous. Germline V gives CDR1 MDHEN, CDR2 SYDVKM. The CDR3 spans 13 residues. V lost 3 bases, J lost 6 bases, and 8 bases lay in between. The chain's CDR3 is CASSLSLAGELFF. The CDR3 DNA reads TGTGCCAGCAGTTTGAGCTTGGCCGGGGAGCTGTTTTTT.

The chain carries TRBV15 and TRBJ1-5; D uncertain. The length of the CDR3 is 17 residues. Trimming removed 0 bases from V and 0 bases from J, with 12 bases in between. From germline, CDR1 is LNHNV and CDR2 YYDKDF (reference sequence). CDR3 region: CATSRELNSYSNQPQHF. The CDR3 coding sequence is TGTGCCACCAGCAGAGAACTAAATTCTTATAGCAATCAGCCCCAGCATTTT.

CDR3 residues: CASSLLLAEGTEAFF. The CDR3 bases are TGCGCCAGCAGCTTACTACTCGCCGAGGGAACTGAAGCTTTCTTT. V is TRBV5-1 and J is TRBJ1-1; D call uncertain. The CDR3 length is 15 residues. CDR1 and CDR2 (germline): SGHRS, YFSETQ. Trimming shortened V by 2 bases and J by 5 bases, and 16 bases separated the two germline ends.

This sequence joins TRBV28 and TRBJ2-1, with 8 bases aligning to TRBD2. CDR1 and CDR2 from the germline V gene are MDHEN and SYDVKM. The ends lost 2 bases at V and 7 bases at J; junction bases unmatched: 10. There are 16 residues in the CDR3. The chain's CDR3 is CASSLRGSGSWNEQFF. Here the CDR3 DNA reads TGTGCCAGCAGTTTAAGGGGCAGCGGGAGCTGGAATGAGCAGTTCTTC.

This chain links TRBV9 with TRBJ2-3, with D possibly being TRBD1 (7 bases). CDR1 and CDR2 from the germline V gene are SGDLS and YYNGEE. This CDR3 has 18 amino acids. V was cut by 2 bases and J by 0 bases, with 19 bases left in between. The DNA of the CDR3 is TGTGCCAGCAGCGTGAGGGGGCAGGGGGGAGCTAGCACAGATACGCAGTATTTT. Translating it yields CASSVRGQGGASTDTQYF.

V usage is TRBV11-2 and J usage is TRBJ2-7; D gene uncertain. Per the germline V gene, CDR1 is SGHAT and CDR2 is FQNNGV. This CDR3 contains 14 residues. Trimming removed 3 bases at V and 3 bases at J, with 12 bases between. The CDR3 region is CASSFKPAGYEQYF. The CDR3 bases are TGTGCCAGCAGCTTCAAGCCCGCTGGCTACGAGCAGTACTTC.

The chain carries TRBV7-8 and TRBJ2-5, with D possibly matching TRBD2 (7 bases). Between the trimmed V and J ends, which lost 5 bases and 2 bases, there was a span of 18 bases. Germline-derived CDR1 and CDR2 are SGHVS and FQNEAQ. The CDR3 loop spans 16 amino acids. The CDR3 DNA is TGTGCCAGCAGCCCCCGGGGGCGGGAGTGGCAAGAGACCCAGTACTTC. It codes for CASSPRGREWQETQYF.

The rearrangement uses TRBV5-1 and TRBJ2-7; D unclear. The CDR3 covers 14 residues. Germline assignment: CDR1 SGHRS and CDR2 YFSETQ. Trimming left V 2 bases short and J 2 bases short, with 11 bases between. In DNA, the CDR3 is TGCGCCAGCAGCTTCGATCGGCAGGCCTACGAGCAGTACTTC. As protein: CASSFDRQAYEQYF. The variable domain in full, completed from reference TRBV5-1 and TRBJ2-7, reads KAGVTQTPRYLIKTRGQQVTLSCSPISGHRSVSWYQQTPGQGLQFLFEYFSETQRNKGNFPGRFSGRQFSNSRSEMNVSTLELGDSALYLCASSFDRQAYEQYFGPGTRLTVT.

The gene calls are TRBV5-6 and TRBJ1-2; D not certain. V was cut by 1 base and J by 8 bases, with 9 bases left in between. This CDR3 region has 12 residues. From germline, CDR1 is SGHDT and CDR2 YYEEEE. For the CDR3, the DNA is TGTGCCAGCAGCTTGATAGCTGACGGCTACACCTTC. Protein sequence: CASSLIADGYTF. Combining the CDR3 with reference TRBV5-6 and TRBJ1-2 gives the whole variable domain DAGVTQSPTHLIKTRGQQVTLRCSPKSGHDTVSWYQQALGQGPQFIFQYYEEEERQRGNFPDRFSGHQFPNYSSELNVNALLLGDSALYLCASSLIADGYTFGSGTRLTVV.

This chain links TRBV9 with TRBJ2-1; possible D gene TRBD1, 5 bases. V gave up 2 bases and J gave up 7 bases, with 16 bases separating them. The CDR3 has 15 residues. Germline CDR1 is SGDLS and CDR2 is YYNGEE. CDR3 in amino acids: CASSVGASRGNEQFF. CDR3 sequence (DNA): TGTGCCAGCAGCGTGGGTGCCTCTAGGGGTAATGAGCAGTTCTTC.

The rearrangement links TRBV6-4 to TRBJ2-3, with 7 bases lining up with TRBD2. Germline values: CDR1 MRHNA, CDR2 SNTAGT. There are 18 residues in the CDR3. J gave up 3 bases and V 6 bases, and 18 bases lay outside the gene matches. As DNA, the CDR3 is TGTGCCAGCAGCGCCCTCAAGTTGCGGGAGTTTAGTACAGATACGCAGTATTTT. It specifies CASSALKLREFSTDTQYF.

J is TRBJ2-3 and V is TRBV2; 7 nucleotides line up with TRBD1. Per germline, CDR1 SNHLY and CDR2 FYNNEI. V trimming: 6 bases; J trimming: 0 bases; junction bases outside the gene matches: 6. This CDR3 has 15 residues. Here the CDR3 DNA reads TGTGCCAGCAGAGAAATCAGGGGGAGCACAGATACGCAGTATTTT. Translation: CASREIRGSTDTQYF.

The V call is TRBV19, the J call TRBJ2-2; D is unresolved. V was pared by 2 bases and J by 2 bases, with 6 bases between. CDR3 size: 14 residues. Germline V gene lookup returns CDR1 LNHDA and CDR2 SQIVND (reference sequence). CDR3 sequence: CASSISANTGELFF. DNA of the CDR3: TGTGCCAGTAGTATAAGCGCCAACACCGGGGAGCTGTTTTTT.

This clone was found a few times. V is TRBV9 and J is TRBJ2-7; D may correspond to TRBD1 or TRBD2 (5 bases each). CDR1 SGDLS and CDR2 YYNGEE come from the germline V gene. The V gene lost 5 bases and the J gene lost 3 bases, with 21 bases spanning the gap. The CDR3 consists of 16 residues. CDR3 region: CASRVQEAGNNYEQYF. Written as DNA, the CDR3 is TGTGCCAGCAGGGTACAGGAAGCCGGGAACAACTACGAGCAGTACTTC.

The rearrangement uses TRBV29-1 and TRBJ2-3, with a tentative D call TRBD1 (6 bases). The CDR3 has 16 residues. Germline V gene sequence: CDR1 SQVTM, CDR2 ANQGSEA. Trimming left V 6 bases short and J 0 bases short, with 19 bases between. In DNA, the CDR3 is TGCAGCGTCCCCGCCCGGAACAGGGACAGCACAGATACGCAGTATTTT. It specifies CSVPARNRDSTDTQYF.

The V and J genes are TRBV28 and TRBJ1-2; TRBD1 aligns across 9 bases. Germline CDR1 is MDHEN and CDR2 is SYDVKM. This CDR3 region has 15 residues. The V gene end was trimmed by 3 bases and the J gene end by 3 bases; junction bases not matched to a gene: 5. Here the CDR3 reads CASSFYRGRDYGYTF. In DNA form, the CDR3 reads TGTGCCAGCAGTTTTTACAGGGGGCGCGACTATGGCTACACCTTC.

The V and J genes are TRBV10-2 and TRBJ2-7; 8 nucleotides line up with TRBD2. J lost 6 bases, V lost 7 bases, and 11 bases had no gene match. Germline V CDR1 and CDR2: WSHSY, SAAADI. The CDR3 spans 14 residues. The CDR3 loop reads CASTLLAAKGEQYF. CDR3 bases: TGCGCCAGCACTCTACTAGCGGCAAAGGGCGAGCAGTACTTC.

This sequence joins TRBV6-6 and TRBJ2-5; 7 nucleotides match TRBD1. Losses at the gene ends were 4 bases for V and 4 bases for J; bases not matched to a gene: 6. The germline V gene has CDR1 MNHNY and CDR2 SVGAGI (reference sequence). The CDR3 extends over 14 amino acids. The CDR3 loop is CASSSDQGVETQYF. The CDR3 DNA reads as TGTGCCAGCAGTTCGGACCAGGGGGTAGAGACCCAGTACTTC.

The chain recombines TRBV19 with TRBJ1-2, with 9 bases fitting TRBD1. Germline V gives CDR1 LNHDA, CDR2 SQIVND (reference sequence). The length of the CDR3 is 14 residues. The V gene end was trimmed by 8 bases and the J gene end by 1 base; junction bases not matched to a gene: 5. The CDR3 DNA reads TGTGCCAGTGGACGGGACAGGGATAACTATGGCTACACCTTC. Residues: CASGRDRDNYGYTF.

The V call is TRBV5-1, the J call TRBJ2-2; D gene ambiguous. V lost 1 base and J lost 1, with 8 bases in between. Germline CDR1 reads SGHRS; CDR2 reads YFSETQ. CDR3 size: 15 residues. CDR3 sequence (DNA): TGCGCCAGCAGCTTGTTCCCAGGGAACACCGGGGAGCTGTTTTTT. Residues: CASSLFPGNTGELFF.

The chain carries TRBV5-4 and TRBJ2-1, with 9 bases lining up with TRBD2. This CDR3 contains 15 residues. CDR1 is SGHNT, CDR2 YYREEE, per germline (reference sequence). V shed 0 bases and J 8 bases; nucleotides not matched to a gene: 6. The CDR3 DNA sequence: TGTGCCAGCAGCTTGGGACTAGCGGTGGGCGATGAGCAGTTCTTC. Protein: CASSLGLAVGDEQFF.

V usage is TRBV25-1 and J usage is TRBJ1-3; 8 positions agree with TRBD1. The ends lost 0 bases at V and 0 bases at J; junction bases unmatched: 1. Germline V gene sequence: CDR1 MGHDK, CDR2 SYGVNS. This CDR3 region has 16 residues. The CDR3 nucleotides read TGTGCCAGCAGTGAATATGGGACAGGCTCTGGAAACACCATATATTTT. This gives the protein CASSEYGTGSGNTIYF.

This clone was seen a handful of times. V gene TRBV5-1 combines with J gene TRBJ2-7; TRBD2 agrees at 12 bases. This CDR3 has 16 residues. The V gene's germline CDR1 is SGHRS and CDR2 YFSETQ. The trim removed 0 bases at V and 5 bases at J, leaving 6 bases unmatched. Here the CDR3 DNA reads TGCGCCAGCAGCTTGGTGCTAGCGGGGGGGCCCGACGAGCAGTACTTC. Protein sequence: CASSLVLAGGPDEQYF.

This chain connects TRBV29-1 to TRBJ2-1, with 11 nucleotides matching TRBD2. There are 13 residues in the CDR3. Looked up from germline, CDR1 is SQVTM and CDR2 is ANQGSEA. V lost 7 bases, J lost 4 bases, and 3 bases stayed unmatched. The DNA for the CDR3 is TGCAGCGCGACTAGCGGGGTATACAATGAGCAGTTCTTC. The encoded protein is CSATSGVYNEQFF.

In DNA, the CDR3 is TGTGCCAGCTCACCACTCGGGGGGAACACTGAAGCTTTCTTT. Its translation: CASSPLGGNTEAFF. The chain employs TRBV18 and TRBJ1-1, with D possibly being TRBD1 (5 bases). V was pared by 1 base and J by 1 base, with 7 bases between. The CDR3 covers 14 residues. Germline loops: CDR1 KGHSH, CDR2 LQKENI. Combining the CDR3 with reference TRBV18 and TRBJ1-1 gives the whole variable domain NAGVMQNPRHLVRRRGQEARLRCSPMKGHSHVYWYRQLPEEGLKFMVYLQKENIIDESGMPKERFSAEFPKEGPSILRIQQVVRGDSAAYFCASSPLGGNTEAFFGQGTRLTVV.

J is TRBJ2-3 and V is TRBV30; 9 nucleotides match TRBD2. Germline CDR1 reads GTSNPN; CDR2 reads SVGIG (reference sequence). V was clipped by 7 bases and J by 3 bases; unmatched bases: 8. The CDR3 consists of 14 residues. The CDR3 bases are TGTGCCTCCTCAAGGGCGGGAGGGACAGATACGCAGTATTTT. Translating it yields CASSRAGGTDTQYF. The full variable domain, in which reference TRBV30 and TRBJ2-3 provide the parts outside the CDR3, is SQTIHQWPATLVQPVGSPLSLECTVEGTSNPNLYWYRQAAGRGLQLLFYSVGIGQISSEVPQNLSASRPQDRQFILSSKKLLLSDSGFYLCASSRAGGTDTQYFGPGTRLTVL.

This sequence joins TRBV6-5 and TRBJ1-1; 10 bases align to TRBD1. Germline trimming cut 5 bases from V and 6 bases from J; bases unmatched to any gene: 6. The CDR3 has 14 residues. The V gene's germline CDR1 is MNHEY and CDR2 SVGAGI. The CDR3 region has the DNA TGTGCCAGCAGTCTGGACAGGGGGGTGGCTGAAGCTTTCTTT. This sequence encodes CASSLDRGVAEAFF.